This passage covers 24 T cell receptor beta chains from one sample sequenced in a study of blood T cell repertoires in COVID-19. Using immunoSEQ multiplex PCR, the repertoire was profiled, and TCRdb retains in-frame clones only, with some absent. The sample includes roughly 200,000 clones, approximately 87% of them seen just once. The sequencing input was PBMCs or T cells enriched from blood (not recorded which). Every receptor here comes from a woman aged 45 to 65 in a cohort exposed to, infected with or recovered from COVID-19 (not recorded which).

The chain uses TRBV20-1 and TRBJ1-5; 12 bases are a match to TRBD1. After removal of 3 bases from V and 5 bases from J, the junction contained 8 bases not matched to a gene. Germline V gives CDR1 DFQATT, CDR2 SNEGSKA (reference sequence). This CDR3 has 16 amino acids. CDR3 nucleotide sequence: TGCAGTGCTAGTAATTCAGGGACAGGGGGCTATCAGCCCCAGCATTTT. This sequence encodes CSASNSGTGGYQPQHF.

In this sample, this clone turned up a few times. The chain links TRBV6-6 to TRBJ1-6; the match to TRBD1 covers 9 bases. The germline gives CDR1 MNHNY, CDR2 SVGAGI (reference sequence). The trim removed 4 bases at V and 9 bases at J, leaving 4 bases unmatched. The CDR3 spans 14 residues. CDR3 sequence: CASSFTGGGSPLHF. The CDR3 DNA is TGTGCCAGCAGTTTCACAGGGGGCGGTTCACCCCTCCACTTT.

This rearrangement joins TRBV28 to TRBJ2-4; TRBD1 matches at 7 bases. The CDR3 is 15 amino acids. Germline CDR1 and CDR2: MDHEN and SYDVKM. V trimming: 7 bases; J trimming: 1 base; junction bases outside the gene matches: 7. The CDR3 reads CASTTGARAKNIQYF. The CDR3, as DNA: TGTGCCAGCACAACAGGGGCTCGGGCCAAAAACATTCAGTACTTC.

This chain uses TRBV23-1 with TRBJ1-6, with 10 nucleotides matching TRBD1. TRBV23-1 is assigned to the ORF class and has an uncertain function. The CDR3 runs 13 residues. Trimming at V came to 10 bases and at J to 10 bases, leaving 7 bases not matched to a gene. This chain's CDR3 is CATNRDRGSPLHF. The CDR3 bases are TGCGCCACAAACCGGGACAGGGGATCACCCCTCCACTTT.

This clone was seen a few times. This rearrangement joins TRBV24-1 to TRBJ1-5, with a tentative D call TRBD1 (6 bases). In germline, CDR1 is KGHDR, CDR2 SFDVKD. The CDR3 extends over 20 amino acids. Trimming cost V 4 bases and J 0 bases, with 24 bases left between them. CDR3 sequence: CATSDFGIRGLGNSNQPQHF. CDR3 in DNA: TGTGCCACCAGTGACTTCGGGATCAGGGGTTTGGGAAATAGCAATCAGCCCCAGCATTTT.

Note on this clone: The identical CDR3 is also encoded by other nucleotide sequences in the sample. This chain joins TRBV9 and TRBJ1-1; weak D call: TRBD1 (5 bases). Deletions cut 0 bases from V and 4 bases from J, with 10 bases between. The germline V gene has CDR1 SGDLS and CDR2 YYNGEE. CDR3 size: 14 residues. In nucleotides, the CDR3 is TGTGCCAGCAGCGTAGCTGGGGGGAGCACTGAAGCTTTCTTT. Translated, it gives CASSVAGGSTEAFF.

The gene calls are TRBV7-2 and TRBJ2-1; 8 positions match TRBD2. Germline V gene sequence: CDR1 SGHTA, CDR2 FQGNSA. The CDR3 is 15 residues long. Unmatched junction bases numbered 9, after V lost 11 bases and J lost 0 bases. CDR3 sequence (DNA): TGTGCCTCCCACGCCGGGGGGGGCTCCTACAATGAGCAGTTCTTC. Translating it yields CASHAGGGSYNEQFF.

The chain employs TRBV5-1 and TRBJ2-7, with D maybe TRBD2 (7 bases). Trimming shortened V by 3 bases and J by 0 bases, and 19 bases separated the two germline ends. The CDR3 spans 17 residues. Looked up from germline, CDR1 is SGHRS and CDR2 is YFSETQ. The CDR3 is CASSWRGLRGPSYEQYF. In nucleotides, the CDR3 is TGCGCCAGCAGCTGGCGAGGGTTGCGGGGGCCCTCCTACGAGCAGTACTTC.

This clone has only a few counts. The chain carries TRBV7-2 and TRBJ1-2; D not resolved. Trimming took 8 bases from V and 5 from J, leaving 15 bases between them. CDR1 SGHTA and CDR2 FQGNSA come from the germline V gene. This CDR3 has 13 residues. The CDR3 spells CASSRSEFYGYTF. In nucleotides, the CDR3 is TGTGCCAGCTCTCGGTCGGAGTTTTATGGCTACACCTTC.

J is TRBJ2-7 and V is TRBV27; D is unclear. Per germline, CDR1 MNHEY and CDR2 SMNVEV (reference sequence). Trimming removed 6 bases from V and 2 bases from J, with 14 bases in between. The CDR3 spans 14 residues. The chain's CDR3 is CASRVAPNTYEQYF. CDR3 in DNA: TGTGCCAGCAGGGTGGCACCAAACACCTACGAGCAGTACTTC.

The V call is TRBV5-6, the J call TRBJ2-7; 11 nucleotides align to TRBD2. CDR1 is SGHDT and CDR2 is YYEEEE in the germline V gene. V gave up 4 bases and J gave up 0 bases; unmatched junction bases: 6. CDR3 length equals 16 residues. CDR3 region: CASSPAGLAASYEQYF. DNA of the CDR3: TGTGCCAGCAGCCCGGCGGGACTAGCGGCCTCCTACGAGCAGTACTTC. Drawing the rest from reference TRBV5-6 and TRBJ2-7, the complete variable domain is DAGVTQSPTHLIKTRGQQVTLRCSPKSGHDTVSWYQQALGQGPQFIFQYYEEEERQRGNFPDRFSGHQFPNYSSELNVNALLLGDSALYLCASSPAGLAASYEQYFGPGTRLTVT.

The rearrangement links TRBV5-5 to TRBJ1-2, with 10 bases aligning to TRBD1. Germline V gene data show CDR1 as SGHKS and CDR2 as YYEKEE (reference sequence). The V segment lost 4 bases and the J segment 2 bases; nucleotides outside the gene matches: 8. The CDR3 consists of 16 residues. CDR3 protein: CASSGKGQGGNYGYTF. CDR3 DNA: TGTGCCAGCAGCGGGAAAGGACAGGGGGGAAACTATGGCTACACCTTC.

This clone was counted a single time. The chain couples TRBV14 to TRBJ2-1, with 7 nucleotides matching TRBD1. Trimming removed 3 bases from V and 8 bases from J; junction bases left unmatched: 7. Germline assignment: CDR1 SGHDN and CDR2 FVKESK. The CDR3 runs 14 residues. CDR3 nucleotides: TGTGCCAGCAGCCAGTTTGCAGGGGGATATGAGCAGTTCTTC. Translated: CASSQFAGGYEQFF. Combining the CDR3 with reference TRBV14 and TRBJ2-1 gives the whole variable domain EAGVTQFPSHSVIEKGQTVTLRCDPISGHDNLYWYRRVMGKEIKFLLHFVKESKQDESGMPNNRFLAERTGGTYSTLKVQPAELEDSGVYFCASSQFAGGYEQFFGPGTRLTVL.

V usage is TRBV7-3 and J usage is TRBJ2-1; 9 bases fit TRBD2. V trimming: 8 bases; J trimming: 3 bases; junction bases outside the gene matches: 8. Germline V gene data show CDR1 as SGHTA and CDR2 as FQGTGA. This CDR3 comprises 15 residues. CDR3 sequence reads: CASRDSGGGYNEQFF. The CDR3 DNA reads TGTGCCAGCCGGGATAGCGGGGGAGGCTACAATGAGCAGTTCTTC. Drawing the rest from reference TRBV7-3 and TRBJ2-1, the complete variable domain is GAGVSQTPSNKVTEKGKYVELRCDPISGHTALYWYRQSLGQGPEFLIYFQGTGAADDSGLPNDRFFAVRPEGSVSTLKIQRTERGDSAVYLCASRDSGGGYNEQFFGPGTRLTVL.

This sequence joins TRBV5-6 and TRBJ1-6; weak D call: TRBD1 (5 bases). This CDR3 spans 15 amino acids. V lost 3 bases to trimming and J lost 5 bases, with 12 bases between them. The germline CDR1 and CDR2 sequences are SGHDT and YYEEEE. The CDR3 loop reads CASSSRGLDNSPLHF. CDR3 DNA: TGTGCCAGCAGCTCCCGGGGACTAGATAATTCACCCCTCCACTTT. The variable domain in full, with the rest retrieved from reference TRBV5-6 and TRBJ1-6, is DAGVTQSPTHLIKTRGQQVTLRCSPKSGHDTVSWYQQALGQGPQFIFQYYEEEERQRGNFPDRFSGHQFPNYSSELNVNALLLGDSALYLCASSSRGLDNSPLHFGNGTRLTVT.

The chain carries TRBV18 and TRBJ2-3; 10 nucleotides line up with TRBD2. The germline gives CDR1 KGHSH, CDR2 LQKENI. The CDR3 is 18 residues long. After removal of 0 bases from V and 4 bases from J, the junction contained 10 bases not matched to a gene. The CDR3, as DNA: TGTGCCAGCTCACCACCGAGTGGGCTAGCGGGGGCAGCAGATACGCAGTATTTT. This encodes CASSPPSGLAGAADTQYF.

The chain carries TRBV28 and TRBJ1-2; D not certain. Trimming shortened V by 3 bases and J by 13 bases, and 18 bases separated the two germline ends. Germline CDR1 is MDHEN and CDR2 is SYDVKM. The CDR3 has 13 residues. The CDR3 DNA reads TGTGCCAGCAGTTTTGCGAGAGGCTGGAAAGGCACCTTC. This translates into CASSFARGWKGTF.

V usage is TRBV4-3 and J usage is TRBJ1-4; D is ambiguous. The CDR3 length is 13 residues. The V gene's germline CDR1 is LGHNA and CDR2 YSLEER. The V gene lost 1 base and the J gene lost 9 bases, with 9 bases spanning the gap. The DNA of the CDR3 is TGCGCCAGCAGCCAAGTGGCCATCAAAAAACTGTTTTTT. The encoded protein is CASSQVAIKKLFF.

This clone was seen repeatedly, ten times or more. The V gene is TRBV24-1, the J gene TRBJ1-3; TRBD1 matches at 8 bases. Germline lookup yields CDR1 KGHDR and CDR2 SFDVKD. The length of the CDR3 is 14 residues. With V trimmed by 7 bases and J by 0 bases, 1 base remained unmatched. As DNA, the CDR3 is TGTGCCACCAGCAGGGGGCTCTCTGGAAACACCATATATTTT. This sequence encodes CATSRGLSGNTIYF.

The chain employs TRBV27 and TRBJ2-2; 8 nucleotides align to TRBD1. The germline gives CDR1 MNHEY, CDR2 SMNVEV (reference sequence). CDR3 length: 18 amino acids. The V gene end was trimmed by 5 bases and the J gene end by 8 bases; junction bases not matched to a gene: 19. CDR3 nucleotide sequence: TGTGCCAGCAGTCACCACAGGGGGACGCTGGGTGGTTTAGGGGAGCTGTTTTTT. Translating gives CASSHHRGTLGGLGELFF.

The CDR3 loop reads CASSVGGLNSPLHF. The CDR3 DNA reads TGTGCCAGCAGTGTGGGGGGGCTTAATTCACCCCTCCACTTT. This sequence joins TRBV2 and TRBJ1-6, with a weak D call TRBD1 (6 bases). Trimming took 4 bases from V and 6 from J, leaving 10 bases between them. Per germline, CDR1 SNHLY and CDR2 FYNNEI. CDR3 length: 14 residues.

The chain joins TRBV4-3 to TRBJ2-5; D perhaps matches TRBD2 (6 bases). The CDR3 runs to 13 residues. The germline gives CDR1 LGHNA, CDR2 YSLEER. V dropped 2 bases and J dropped 5 bases, with 9 bases sitting between them. The CDR3 spells CASSQRSGETQYF. The CDR3 DNA is TGCGCCAGCAGCCAACGGAGCGGGGAGACCCAGTACTTC.

This clone has more than one count but fewer than ten. The chain is built from TRBV6-2 or TRBV6-3 and TRBJ1-5, with a tentative D call TRBD1 (6 bases). Germline loops: CDR1 MNHEY, CDR2 SVGEGT. The CDR3 runs to 15 residues. V lost 2 bases and J lost 4, with 12 bases in between. The CDR3 protein is CASSYRGGGNQPQHF. In DNA, the CDR3 is TGTGCCAGCAGTTACCGAGGGGGAGGGAATCAGCCCCAGCATTTT.

This sequence joins TRBV7-8 and TRBJ2-3; 13 bases are shared with TRBD2. The V gene's germline CDR1 is SGHVS and CDR2 FQNEAQ. The V segment lost 4 bases and the J segment 4 bases; nucleotides outside the gene matches: 5. The CDR3 sequence is 16 residues long. CDR3 amino acids: CASSSGLAGWADTQYF. CDR3 coding DNA: TGTGCCAGCAGCTCGGGACTAGCGGGGTGGGCAGATACGCAGTATTTT.